A selection of T cell receptor beta chains follows, all from one sample in a study of blood T cell repertoires in COVID-19. Sequencing used immunoSEQ multiplex PCR; TCRdb keeps in-frame clones, though not all of them. This table holds 180,000 or so clones, 85% to 90% found once. The sample taken for sequencing was peripheral blood. The receptors were gathered from an older person with COVID-19, enrolled during active disease. Each CDR3 is given with its conserved first and last residue. Fields, in order: V gene, J gene, clone size, D gene, CDR3 DNA, CDR3 protein. The D gene is left open where the match is weak. Size tells how often a clone was seen (once, few, many) or the class of an expanded clone, and some rows leave it out.

>TRBV2|TRBJ2-1|-|-
TGTGCCAGCGGCCAGGATGAGGGCGGGCAGTTCTTC
CASGQDEGGQFF
>TRBV6-1|TRBJ1-2|-|TRBD1
TGTGCCAGCAGTGAAAGCTCTGGGACAGGGTATTCGGGCTACACCTTC
CASSESSGTGYSGYTF
>TRBV4-3|TRBJ2-6|-|-
TGCGCCAGCAGCCAAAACTCAGGTCCGACTGGGGCCAACGTCCTGACTTTC
CASSQNSGPTGANVLTF
>TRBV6-1|TRBJ1-1|-|TRBD1
TGTGCCAGCAGTGAAACAGGGGGCCGAACTGAAGCTTTCTTT
CASSETGGRTEAFF
>TRBV30|TRBJ1-2|-|-
TGTGCCTGGAATCGCCCTCCCGGGAATCGCGATGGCTACACCTTC
CAWNRPPGNRDGYTF
>TRBV28|TRBJ1-1|few|-
TGTGCCAGCAGTAAACTCAGGGAATTCGCTGAAGCTTTCTTT
CASSKLREFAEAFF
>TRBV19|TRBJ1-6|-|TRBD1
TGTGCCAGTAGTAACGACAGGGGAGGCTCACCCCTCCACTTT
CASSNDRGGSPLHF
>TRBV15|TRBJ2-5|-|-
TGTGCCACCAGTGGTAGTTTAGCGGATCAAGAGACCCAGTACTTC
CATSGSLADQETQYF
>TRBV12-3/TRBV12-4|TRBJ1-2|-|-
TGTGCCAGCAGCAGGACAAGCTATGGCTACACCTTC
CASSRTSYGYTF
>TRBV12-3/TRBV12-4|TRBJ1-6|-|-
TGTGCCAGCCACCGGGACACTGGCTCACCCCTCCACTTT
CASHRDTGSPLHF
>TRBV6-5|TRBJ1-6|-|TRBD1
TGTGCCAGCAGCTACCTGTCCAGGGGGCGAGACTCACCCCTCCACTTT
CASSYLSRGRDSPLHF
>TRBV7-2|TRBJ1-2|-|-
TGTGCCAGCAGCCTCCCGGGAGGACGGGGCTTAGGTGGCTACACCTTC
CASSLPGGRGLGGYTF
>TRBV7-2|TRBJ1-4|-|-
TGTGCCAGCAGCTTAGGGGCGGGATCAACTAATGAAAAACTGTTTTTT
CASSLGAGSTNEKLFF
>TRBV2|TRBJ1-5|-|-
TGTGCCAGCAGTGATAGGGGAGGTCGCAATCAGCCCCAGCATTTT
CASSDRGGRNQPQHF
>TRBV7-9|TRBJ2-5|-|TRBD2
TGTGCCAGCAGCCGGACTAGAAGAAGCCCCACCCAAGAGACCCAGTACTTC
CASSRTRRSPTQETQYF
>TRBV29-1|TRBJ1-2|-|TRBD1
TGCAGCGTTGATCCTCCGGGACAGGGGAAAGACTACACCTTC
CSVDPPGQGKDYTF
>TRBV4-3|TRBJ2-5|many|-
TGCGCCAGCAGCCAAGATACTAGCAGAGAGACCCAGTACTTC
CASSQDTSRETQYF
>TRBV5-1|TRBJ1-2|once|-
TGCGCCAGCAGCTTATCGGGGGACTTGGGCGGCTACACCTTC
CASSLSGDLGGYTF
>TRBV10-3|TRBJ2-5|-|-
TGTGCCATCAGTGACCCTGGACTCGCCCCGAAGGAGACCCAGTACTTC
CAISDPGLAPKETQYF
>TRBV13|TRBJ2-6|-|TRBD2
TGTGCCAGCAGCCCGTTAGCGGGAGTACCTGGGGCCAACGTCCTGACTTTC
CASSPLAGVPGANVLTF
>TRBV5-8|TRBJ1-3|-|-
TGTGCCAGCAGCTTGGGTTCAGAGGCACGAAACACCATATATTTT
CASSLGSEARNTIYF
>TRBV18|TRBJ2-3|once|-
TGTGCCAGCTCACTCAGGGCTAGCACAGATACGCAGTATTTT
CASSLRASTDTQYF
>TRBV7-9|TRBJ1-4|once|TRBD1
TGTGCCAGCAGCATGAACAGGGGGCTTCGGGAAAAACTGTTTTTT
CASSMNRGLREKLFF
>TRBV3-1/TRBV3-2|TRBJ2-5|-|TRBD2
TGTGCCAGCAGCCTCCGACTAGCCGCCCAAGAGACCCAGTACTTC
CASSLRLAAQETQYF
>TRBV19|TRBJ2-6|-|TRBD1
TGTGCCAGTAGTATGGGGACCGGGACAGGTCTCTCTGGGGCCAACGTCCTGACTTTC
CASSMGTGTGLSGANVLTF
>TRBV6-1|TRBJ1-5|-|-
TGTGCCAGCAGTGAAGGCTCAGGGTTGGGCAATCAGCCCCAGCATTTT
CASSEGSGLGNQPQHF
>TRBV7-2|TRBJ2-1|-|TRBD2
TGTGCCAGCAGCTCGCGGGGGGAGCAGTTCTTC
CASSSRGEQFF
>TRBV7-9|TRBJ2-5|-|TRBD1
TGTGCCAGCAGCTTCCGACAGGGGACCAAAGAGACCCAGTACTTC
CASSFRQGTKETQYF
>TRBV9|TRBJ2-1|-|-
TGTGCCAGCAGCACTGTCGACTATAACAATGAGCAGTTCTTC
CASSTVDYNNEQFF
>TRBV10-1|TRBJ1-6|-|-
TGCGCCAGCGTCCGACAGGCGAATTCACCCCTCCACTTT
CASVRQANSPLHF
>TRBV7-9|TRBJ1-4|few|-
TGTGCCAGCAGCTTAAGGACAGCAACTAATGAAAAACTGTTTTTT
CASSLRTATNEKLFF
>TRBV12-3/TRBV12-4|TRBJ2-1|-|-
TGTGCCAGCAGTTTAGGCAGGATCAATGAGCAGTTCTTC
CASSLGRINEQFF
>TRBV28|TRBJ1-4|-|-
TGTGCCAGCAGTTTATCGGGGGGATGGTTAAAACTGTTTTTT
CASSLSGGWLKLFF
>TRBV6-5|TRBJ1-1|few|TRBD1
TGTGCCAGCAGTACAACAGGGGGAGCTTTCTTT
CASSTTGGAFF
>TRBV28|TRBJ2-5|once|-
TGTGCCAGCACCACTTTCTCCCCAGAGACCCAGTACTTC
CASTTFSPETQYF
>TRBV27|TRBJ1-1|-|-
TGTGCCAGCAGTTTTTCGGCGGGGAACACTGAAGCTTTCTTT
CASSFSAGNTEAFF
>TRBV5-4|TRBJ2-7|-|-
TGTGCCAGCAGCTTGGAGCTGATTAGTTACGAGCAGTACTTC
CASSLELISYEQYF
>TRBV30|TRBJ2-3|-|TRBD2
TGTGCCTGGGGTTTAGCGGGAGAGGCAGATACGCAGTATTTT
CAWGLAGEADTQYF
>TRBV5-1|TRBJ2-2|-|-
TGCGCCAGCAGCTCGGAGTACACCGGGGAGCTGTTTTTT
CASSSEYTGELFF
>TRBV9|TRBJ2-5|once|-
TGTGCCAGCAGCGTAGCGGGGGGCAAGACCCAGGAGACCCAGTACTTC
CASSVAGGKTQETQYF
>TRBV6-2/TRBV6-3|TRBJ1-5|-|-
TGTGCCAGCAGTTACTCGTCCAGGCGCAATCAGCCCCAGCATTTT
CASSYSSRRNQPQHF
>TRBV4-2|TRBJ1-6|-|-
TGTGCCAGCAGCCAAGATGGGATAGGACAGCCAAATTCACCCCTCCACTTT
CASSQDGIGQPNSPLHF
>TRBV30|TRBJ2-1|few|-
TGTGCCTGGAGTGATGTTGGAGTTTACAATGAGCAGTTCTTC
CAWSDVGVYNEQFF